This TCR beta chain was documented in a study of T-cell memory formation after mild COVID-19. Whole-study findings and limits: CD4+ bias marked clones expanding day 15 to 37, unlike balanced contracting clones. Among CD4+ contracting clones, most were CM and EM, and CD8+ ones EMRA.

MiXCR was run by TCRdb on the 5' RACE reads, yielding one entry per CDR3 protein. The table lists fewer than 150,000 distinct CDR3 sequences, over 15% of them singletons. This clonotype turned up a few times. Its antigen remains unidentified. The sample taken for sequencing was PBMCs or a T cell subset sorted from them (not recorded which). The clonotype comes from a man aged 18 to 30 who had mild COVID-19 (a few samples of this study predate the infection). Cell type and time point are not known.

The chain's CDR3 is CASSVEAGKSSGNTIYF. CDR3 coding DNA: TGTGCCAGCAGCGTAGAGGCAGGCAAGAGCTCTGGAAACACCATATATTTT. The chain employs TRBV9 and TRBJ1-3; unclear D gene. The CDR3 is 17 residues long. Trimming took 0 bases from V and 0 from J, leaving 13 bases between them. Germline V lookup: CDR1 SGDLS, CDR2 YYNGEE.